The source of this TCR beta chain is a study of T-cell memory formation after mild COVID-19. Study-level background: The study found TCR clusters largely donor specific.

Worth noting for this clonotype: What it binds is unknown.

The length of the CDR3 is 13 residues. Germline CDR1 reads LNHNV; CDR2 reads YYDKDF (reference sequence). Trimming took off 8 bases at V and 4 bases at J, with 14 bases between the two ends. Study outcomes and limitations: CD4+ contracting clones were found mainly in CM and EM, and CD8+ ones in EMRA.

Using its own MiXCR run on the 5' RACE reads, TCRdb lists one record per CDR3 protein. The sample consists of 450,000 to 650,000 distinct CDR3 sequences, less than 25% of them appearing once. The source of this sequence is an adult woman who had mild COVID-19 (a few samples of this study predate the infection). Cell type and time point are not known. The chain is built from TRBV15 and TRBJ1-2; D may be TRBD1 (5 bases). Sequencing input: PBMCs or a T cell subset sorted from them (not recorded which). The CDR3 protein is CATSAGHSYGYTF. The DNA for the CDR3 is TGTGCCACCTCAGCGGGGCATAGCTATGGCTACACCTTC.